Below are 20 T cell receptor beta chains sequenced from a single sample in a study of T cell repertoires in cytomegalovirus infection. These receptors are not linked to any known antigen. Each CDR3 protein gets one entry after TCRdb re-called the reads with MiXCR. This sample yields 650,000 to 900,000 distinct CDR3 sequences, of which approximately 29% are seen a single time; over 10% belongs to the top ten. This sample comprised cultured CD8+ T cells from PBMCs, obtained from culture after CMV antigen stimulation. The source is a human donor in good health (CMV status not recorded). Some clones in this sample may be carry-over from other donors' samples.

This clonotype was found once. At one boundary the junction diverges from the germline segment, which might be a read error. This chain joins TRBV4-2 and TRBJ1-1; no clear D. This CDR3 is built from 13 residues. Per germline, CDR1 LGHNA and CDR2 YNFKEQ. CDR3 nucleotide sequence: TGTGCCAGCAGCCAAGAGGTAGGAAGGGAAGGTTTCTTT. Translated, it gives CASSQEVGREGFF.

This clonotype occurred a few times. The rearrangement joins TRBV6-1 to TRBJ1-6, with TRBD1 as a possible D gene (5 bases). With 3 bases removed from V and 7 bases from J, the gap between germline ends came to 19 bases. The CDR3 runs 17 residues. Germline-derived CDR1 and CDR2 are MNHNS and SASEGT. The CDR3 sequence is CASSDGFQRQRNSPLHF. The CDR3, as DNA: TGTGCCAGCAGTGACGGCTTCCAACGACAGCGAAATTCACCCCTCCACTTT.

This clonotype showed up just a few times. The rearrangement uses TRBV6-5 and TRBJ1-1; D gene unclear. The V gene lost 2 bases and the J gene lost 0 bases, with 10 bases spanning the gap. From germline, CDR1 is MNHEY and CDR2 SVGAGI. The CDR3 length is 15 residues. The DNA of the CDR3 is TGTGCCAGCAGTTACGGTGGGCGCATGAACACTGAAGCTTTCTTT. It codes for CASSYGGRMNTEAFF.

The chain uses TRBV6-5 and TRBJ2-1; either TRBD1 or TRBD2 may supply D (5 bases each). V was shortened by 0 bases and J by 3 bases, with 9 bases between the two germline ends. Germline assignment: CDR1 MNHEY and CDR2 SVGAGI. The CDR3 loop spans 15 amino acids. For the CDR3, the DNA is TGTGCCAGCAGTTACTCGACTACAGGCTACAATGAGCAGTTCTTC. Protein product: CASSYSTTGYNEQFF.

This clonotype showed up just a few times. The gene calls are TRBV12-3 or TRBV12-4 and TRBJ1-1; D not resolved. The CDR3 sequence is 11 residues long. V was cut by 3 bases and J by 7 bases, with 6 bases left in between. The CDR3 protein is CASSFDGEAFF. CDR3 sequence (DNA): TGTGCCAGCAGTTTTGATGGTGAAGCTTTCTTT.

This clonotype has just a few counts. This chain joins TRBV2 and TRBJ2-5; the match to TRBD2 covers 11 bases. The CDR3 contains 14 residues. With V trimmed by 6 bases and J by 3 bases, 3 bases remained unmatched. CDR1 is SNHLY and CDR2 is FYNNEI in the germline V gene. The CDR3 here is CASRELAGEETQYF. The CDR3 DNA is TGTGCCAGCAGGGAACTAGCGGGGGAAGAGACCCAGTACTTC. Combining the CDR3 with reference TRBV2 and TRBJ2-5 gives the whole variable domain EPEVTQTPSHQVTQMGQEVILRCVPISNHLYFYWYRQILGQKVEFLVSFYNNEISEKSEIFDDQFSVERPDGSNFTLKIRSTKLEDSAMYFCASRELAGEETQYFGPGTRLLVL.

The J gene is TRBJ1-1, the V gene TRBV28; a possible D gene is TRBD1 (5 bases). The CDR3 length is 15 residues. CDR1 is MDHEN, CDR2 SYDVKM, per germline. Trimming cost V 1 base and J 1 base, with 10 bases left between them. DNA of the CDR3: TGTGCCAGCAGTTTATATTGGCAGGGGAACACTGAAGCTTTCTTT. Amino acid sequence: CASSLYWQGNTEAFF.

This clonotype was observed a few times. J is TRBJ2-7 and V is TRBV20-1; the match to TRBD2 covers 9 bases. The V and J ends lost 0 bases and 1 base, in that order; junction bases with no gene match: 7. Per the germline V gene, CDR1 is DFQATT and CDR2 is SNEGSKA (reference sequence). The CDR3 covers 16 residues. The CDR3 is CSARDDAGGRSYEQYF. For the CDR3, the DNA is TGCAGTGCTAGAGACGACGCGGGGGGGCGATCCTACGAGCAGTACTTC.

In its sample, this clonotype was seen a few times. The rearrangement joins TRBV12-3 or TRBV12-4 to TRBJ2-3; D might be TRBD1 or TRBD2, each matching 6 bases. Trimming took 6 bases from V and 4 from J, leaving 17 bases between them. The CDR3 runs 15 residues. CDR3 in DNA: TGTGCCAGCAGACCCTCTATGGGGGGCCCAGATACGCAGTATTTT. This gives the protein CASRPSMGGPDTQYF.

This clonotype is a singleton in its sample. The chain has TRBV15 and TRBJ2-3; either TRBD1 or TRBD2 may supply D (5 bases each). This CDR3 contains 16 residues. The germline V gene encodes CDR1 LNHNV and CDR2 YYDKDF (reference sequence). V was clipped by 2 bases and J by 2 bases, with 14 bases between them. CDR3 bases: TGTGCCACCAGCAGAAGCCGTGTCGGGGCCACAGATACGCAGTATTTT. Amino acids: CATSRSRVGATDTQYF.

In its sample, this clonotype was seen a few times. The rearrangement uses TRBV6-1 and TRBJ2-3, with TRBD2 matching 10 bases. The ends lost 7 bases at V and 0 bases at J; junction bases unmatched: 4. The V gene's germline CDR1 is MNHNS and CDR2 SASEGT. The CDR3 loop spans 15 amino acids. The CDR3 spells CASIWTSGSTDTQYF. The DNA for the CDR3 is TGTGCCAGCATTTGGACTAGCGGAAGCACAGATACGCAGTATTTT.

With respect to this clonotype: The final CDR3 position lacks the conserved phenylalanine or tryptophan, pointing to a likely read error. This chain links TRBV5-4 with TRBJ2-7, with TRBD2 matching over 7 bases. The V segment lost 4 bases and the J segment 4 bases; nucleotides outside the gene matches: 8. The CDR3 is 14 amino acids. Germline V gene data show CDR1 as SGHNT and CDR2 as YYREEE (reference sequence). The CDR3 sequence: CASSPSRGDYEQYI. The CDR3 coding sequence is TGTGCCAGCAGCCCGAGCCGGGGGGATTACGAGCAGTACATC.

Only a few counts were recorded for this clonotype. The chain carries TRBV6-6 and TRBJ2-1, with TRBD1 matching over 9 bases. The germline V gene encodes CDR1 MNHNY and CDR2 SVGAGI (reference sequence). Unmatched junction bases numbered 7, after V lost 9 bases and J lost 4 bases. This CDR3 is 14 amino acids long. CDR3 nucleotide sequence: TGTGCCAGTTCGGGACAGGGTTTGTACAATGAGCAGTTCTTC. Translation: CASSGQGLYNEQFF.

There are a few counts of this clonotype. J is TRBJ2-3 and V is TRBV6-4; TRBD2 agrees at 12 bases. The CDR3 loop spans 15 amino acids. With V trimmed by 0 bases and J by 5 bases, 0 bases remained unmatched. Looked up from germline, CDR1 is MRHNA and CDR2 is SNTAGT. CDR3: CASSDSTSGGDTQYF. The CDR3 DNA is TGTGCCAGCAGTGACTCGACTAGCGGGGGAGATACGCAGTATTTT.

The chain is built from TRBV12-3 or TRBV12-4 and TRBJ2-3; 10 nucleotides match TRBD2. V was clipped by 6 bases and J by 2 bases; unmatched bases: 11. The CDR3 spans 17 residues. The CDR3 coding sequence is TGTGCCAGCAGCCGACCCCTAGCGGGGGACACCACAGATACGCAGTATTTT. Protein: CASSRPLAGDTTDTQYF.

This clonotype was detected a few times. The chain links TRBV28 to TRBJ2-3; 8 bases are shared with TRBD2. The CDR3 sequence is 17 residues long. V lost 4 bases to trimming and J lost 4 bases; unmatched junction nucleotides: 13. Germline assignment: CDR1 MDHEN and CDR2 SYDVKM. Written as DNA, the CDR3 is TGTGCCAGCAGTTCCCCCTTTGACGGGGGGGGTGCAGATACGCAGTATTTT. Encoded protein: CASSSPFDGGGADTQYF.

In its sample, this clonotype was seen a few times. The V call is TRBV7-2, the J call TRBJ2-7; 8 positions agree with TRBD1. This CDR3 is built from 16 residues. V gave up 5 bases and J gave up 9 bases; unmatched junction bases: 18. In germline, CDR1 is SGHTA, CDR2 FQGNSA. The CDR3 DNA is TGTGCCAGCAGCGATAGGGTAGGGGACAGGCAACGGGGGCAGTACTTC. Its protein is CASSDRVGDRQRGQYF.

This clonotype appeared a few times. J is TRBJ1-6 and V is TRBV28; D possibly corresponds to TRBD1 (5 bases). Trimming took off 6 bases at V and 0 bases at J, with 15 bases between the two ends. The CDR3 has 17 amino acids. In germline, CDR1 is MDHEN, CDR2 SYDVKM. The CDR3 sequence is CASRIGTSSSYNSPLHF. The CDR3, as DNA: TGTGCCAGCAGGATCGGGACTTCTAGCTCCTATAATTCACCCCTCCACTTT.

This sequence joins TRBV6-1 and TRBJ1-2; no reliable D call. The CDR3 is made up of 15 amino acids. Per the germline V gene, CDR1 is MNHNS and CDR2 is SASEGT. V was clipped by 2 bases and J by 5 bases, with 15 bases between them. The CDR3 DNA reads TGTGCCAGCAGTGAATGGGAGATCTCGAGTTATGGCTACACCTTC. This translates into CASSEWEISSYGYTF.

This chain joins TRBV15 and TRBJ2-7, with D possibly being TRBD1 (5 bases). CDR3 size: 13 residues. V gave up 0 bases and J gave up 5 bases, with 8 bases separating them. Per germline, CDR1 LNHNV and CDR2 YYDKDF (reference sequence). The CDR3 DNA reads as TGTGCCACCAGCAGAGATCGGACACACGAGCAGTACTTC. Translated, it gives CATSRDRTHEQYF. Full variable domain (missing parts from reference TRBV15 and TRBJ2-7): DAMVIQNPRYQVTQFGKPVTLSCSQTLNHNVMYWYQQKSSQAPKLLFHYYDKDFNNEADTPDNFQSRRPNTSFCFLDIRSPGLGDTAMYLCATSRDRTHEQYFGPGTRLTVT.